This T cell receptor beta chain was recovered during a study of T cell responses to AZD1222 COVID-19 vaccine. Study details: Second-dose groups at about 4 or about 12 weeks were pooled.

Trimming took off 2 bases at V and 8 bases at J, with 12 bases between the two ends. The CDR3 consists of 13 residues. Germline V CDR1 and CDR2: SGHTA, FQGTGA. Broader study findings: The donor cohort was predominantly white British with a female majority, and clonal diversity may have been underestimated. Vaccine-associated CD4 TCRs spanned spike, dominant at 160-218 and 743-854.

Profiled with immunoSEQ multiplex PCR; TCRdb holds only in-frame clones, not every one. The profile shows 90,000 to 150,000 clones, about nine tenths of them singletons. As for this clone: Antigen specificity is unknown.

The sequence was collected from an adult in good health. This rearrangement joins TRBV7-3 to TRBJ1-1, with D hard to call. This sample comprised peripheral blood, obtained on day 0 of AZD1222 vaccination. The CDR3 sequence is CASSLEGRTEAFF. The DNA for the CDR3 is TGTGCCAGCAGCTTAGAGGGCAGAACCGAAGCTTTCTTT.